The 16 T cell receptor beta chains given below trace back to one sample, sequenced in a study of blood T cell repertoires in COVID-19. Libraries were prepared by immunoSEQ multiplex PCR; TCRdb keeps only in-frame clonotypes and omits some of them. The table has about 260,000 clones, around 87% seen once. Sample: peripheral blood. These TCRs come from a woman aged 40 to 50 who had recovered from COVID-19.

The chain recombines TRBV11-2 with TRBJ2-7; 8 bases line up with TRBD1. J was trimmed by 6 bases and V by 0 bases; bases with no gene match: 7. Per germline, CDR1 SGHAT and CDR2 FQNNGV. The CDR3 is 15 amino acids. The CDR3 bases are TGTGCCAGCAGCTTAGATCATCCAGGGGGCCTCGAGCAGTACTTC. As protein: CASSLDHPGGLEQYF.

This sequence joins TRBV7-2 and TRBJ2-1, with D possibly being TRBD1 (6 bases). V was trimmed by 5 bases and J by 4 bases, leaving 9 bases between them. Germline V gives CDR1 SGHTA, CDR2 FQGNSA. CDR3 length: 13 amino acids. The CDR3 DNA follows: TGTGCCAGCAGCCCACAGGGATACAATGAGCAGTTCTTC. Its protein product is CASSPQGYNEQFF.

The chain links TRBV30 to TRBJ2-2, with 11 bases matching TRBD2. Germline V gives CDR1 GTSNPN, CDR2 SVGIG (reference sequence). J lost 0 bases, V lost 4 bases, and 16 bases had no gene match. This CDR3 contains 20 residues. The CDR3 DNA reads TGTGCCTGGACCCCAGGGACTAGCGGACTGCCTACTTCGAACACCGGGGAGCTGTTTTTT. As protein: CAWTPGTSGLPTSNTGELFF.

V usage is TRBV4-3 and J usage is TRBJ2-7; TRBD1 is a possible D gene (5 bases). The CDR3 is 14 residues long. Trimming removed 6 bases from V and 0 bases from J, with 12 bases in between. The germline gives CDR1 LGHNA, CDR2 YSLEER. CDR3 coding DNA: TGCGCCAGCAGGTCGGACACCCTCTCCTACGAGCAGTACTTC. This encodes CASRSDTLSYEQYF.

V and J are TRBV5-1 and TRBJ2-1, with 7 bases lining up with TRBD1. The length of the CDR3 is 13 residues. Trimming cost V 4 bases and J 7 bases; bases outside gene matches: 5. The germline V gene encodes CDR1 SGHRS and CDR2 YFSETQ. The CDR3 region has the DNA TGCGCCAGCAGCGTTGACAGGGCTAATGAGCAGTTCTTC. Translated, it gives CASSVDRANEQFF.

The chain has TRBV27 and TRBJ2-7; 8 nucleotides match TRBD1. This CDR3 spans 14 amino acids. With 3 bases clipped from V and 5 bases from J, the junction kept 6 bases outside the gene matches. Germline values: CDR1 MNHEY, CDR2 SMNVEV (reference sequence). This chain's CDR3 is CASSFLDRVHEQYF. The DNA for the CDR3 is TGTGCCAGCAGTTTTCTGGACAGGGTCCACGAGCAGTACTTC.

V and J are TRBV6-2 or TRBV6-3 and TRBJ1-1; 9 bases map to TRBD1. The CDR3 extends over 14 amino acids. V trimming: 6 bases; J trimming: 4 bases; junction bases outside the gene matches: 6. The germline V gene has CDR1 MNHEY and CDR2 SVGEGT. The CDR3 region has the DNA TGTGCCAGCAGCCGGGACAGGGTGGCCACTGAAGCTTTCTTT. As protein: CASSRDRVATEAFF.

The chain carries TRBV7-3 and TRBJ1-2, with 7 bases that match TRBD1. With 3 bases clipped from V and 6 bases from J, the junction kept 4 bases outside the gene matches. Per germline, CDR1 SGHTA and CDR2 FQGTGA. The CDR3 runs to 13 residues. CDR3 protein: CASSLRGLDGYTF. The DNA for the CDR3 is TGTGCCAGCAGCTTGAGGGGGCTGGATGGCTACACCTTC.

The chain has TRBV5-6 and TRBJ1-4, with D perhaps matching TRBD1 (5 bases). The CDR3 extends over 16 amino acids. CDR1 and CDR2 (germline): SGHDT, YYEEEE. Trimming took 3 bases from V and 7 from J, leaving 19 bases between them. This CDR3 reads CASSSSGATSREKLFF. The CDR3 nucleotides are TGTGCCAGCAGCTCAAGCGGGGCAACCAGCCGTGAAAAACTGTTTTTT.

The chain recombines TRBV7-2 with TRBJ2-5, with D unresolved. The CDR3 has 12 residues. Germline CDR1 is SGHTA and CDR2 is FQGNSA. Deletions cut 1 base from V and 5 bases from J, with 5 bases between. DNA of the CDR3: TGTGCCAGCAGCTTAGAACTTGAGACCCAGTACTTC. Amino acids: CASSLELETQYF.

This rearrangement joins TRBV18 to TRBJ2-7; possible D gene TRBD1, 5 bases. CDR3 length: 15 residues. The ends were cut back, 2 bases at V and 7 bases at J, with 18 bases in the middle. Germline values: CDR1 KGHSH, CDR2 LQKENI. The CDR3 DNA follows: TGTGCCAGCTCACCAGGACCCAGGGCCGAGAGGGAGCAGTACTTC. Residues: CASSPGPRAEREQYF. The full variable domain, completed using reference TRBV18 and TRBJ2-7, is NAGVMQNPRHLVRRRGQEARLRCSPMKGHSHVYWYRQLPEEGLKFMVYLQKENIIDESGMPKERFSAEFPKEGPSILRIQQVVRGDSAAYFCASSPGPRAEREQYFGPGTRLTVT.

The chain employs TRBV2 and TRBJ1-4; no clear D. Germline CDR1 reads SNHLY; CDR2 reads FYNNEI. V was trimmed by 0 bases and J by 4 bases, leaving 6 bases between them. The CDR3 consists of 14 residues. The CDR3 DNA sequence: TGTGCCAGCAGTGAAGCGCGCGGTAATGAAAAACTGTTTTTT. It encodes CASSEARGNEKLFF.

This chain links TRBV12-5 with TRBJ2-3; 10 bases match TRBD2. Per the germline V gene, CDR1 is LGHNT and CDR2 is FRNRAP. J was trimmed by 8 bases and V by 3 bases; bases with no gene match: 8. The CDR3 has 15 residues. In DNA form, the CDR3 reads TGTGCTAGTGGTTTAAGCGGGGGGGCCCCCCGTACGCAGTATTTT. Its translation: CASGLSGGAPRTQYF.

There are a few counts of this clone. CDR3 residues: CAKGAGTGELFF. The CDR3 nucleotides read TGTGCCAAGGGGGCCGGCACCGGGGAGCTGTTTTTT. This chain connects TRBV7-9 to TRBJ2-2, with TRBD1 identical over 7 bases. The CDR3 runs 12 residues. The germline gives CDR1 SEHNR, CDR2 FQNEAQ (reference sequence). Germline trimming cut 10 bases from V and 4 bases from J; bases unmatched to any gene: 3.

The chain employs TRBV6-5 and TRBJ2-2; D is ambiguous. CDR3 length equals 14 residues. Trimming left V 7 bases short and J 8 bases short, with 17 bases between. Germline V gene lookup returns CDR1 MNHEY and CDR2 SVGAGI. Written as DNA, the CDR3 is TGTGCCAGCACCAGAACTCAGGCTGGAGGGGAGCTGTTTTTT. Amino acid sequence: CASTRTQAGGELFF.

This rearrangement joins TRBV7-2 to TRBJ2-2; tentatively, D is TRBD1 (7 bases). V gave up 5 bases and J gave up 4 bases, with 14 bases separating them. Germline V gene data show CDR1 as SGHTA and CDR2 as FQGNSA. The CDR3 is 15 residues long. CDR3 DNA sequence: TGTGCCAGCAGCGGCCAGGGGGGTTTCACCGGGGAGCTGTTTTTT. This sequence encodes CASSGQGGFTGELFF.